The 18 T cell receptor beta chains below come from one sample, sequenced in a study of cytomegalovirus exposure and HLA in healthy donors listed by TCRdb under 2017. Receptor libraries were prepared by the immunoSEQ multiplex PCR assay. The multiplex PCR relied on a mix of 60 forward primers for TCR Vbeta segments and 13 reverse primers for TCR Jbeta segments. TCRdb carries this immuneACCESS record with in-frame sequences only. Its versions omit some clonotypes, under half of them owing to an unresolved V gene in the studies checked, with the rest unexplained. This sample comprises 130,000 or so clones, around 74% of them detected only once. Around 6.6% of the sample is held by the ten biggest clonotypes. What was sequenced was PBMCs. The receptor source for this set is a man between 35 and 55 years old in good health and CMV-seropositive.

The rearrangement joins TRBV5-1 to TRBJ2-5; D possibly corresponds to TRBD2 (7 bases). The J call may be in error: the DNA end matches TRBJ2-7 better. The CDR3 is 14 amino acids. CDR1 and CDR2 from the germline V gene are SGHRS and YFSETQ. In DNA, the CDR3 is TGCGCCAGCCGCCGAGGGGGGGACTCCTACGAGCAGTACTTC. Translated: CASRRGGDSYEQYF.

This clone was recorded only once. CDR3 in amino acids: CASSLWRQGGPYEQYF. CDR3 nucleotides: TGTGCCAGCAGCTTGTGGAGGCAGGGGGGCCCCTACGAGCAGTACTTC. V is TRBV27 and J is TRBJ2-7, with D possibly matching TRBD1 (7 bases). The CDR3 consists of 16 residues. Germline CDR1 reads MNHEY; CDR2 reads SMNVEV (reference sequence). V was trimmed by 6 bases and J by 2 bases, leaving 20 bases between them.

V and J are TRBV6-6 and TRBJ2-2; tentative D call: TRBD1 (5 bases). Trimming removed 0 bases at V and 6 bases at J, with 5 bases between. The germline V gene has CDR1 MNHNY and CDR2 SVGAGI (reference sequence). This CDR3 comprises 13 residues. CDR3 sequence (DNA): TGTGCCAGCAGTTACTCACAGGCCGGGGAGCTGTTTTTT. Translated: CASSYSQAGELFF.

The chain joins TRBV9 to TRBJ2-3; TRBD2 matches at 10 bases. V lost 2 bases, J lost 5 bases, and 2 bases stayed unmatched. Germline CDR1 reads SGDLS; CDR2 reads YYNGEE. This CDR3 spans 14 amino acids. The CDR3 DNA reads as TGTGCCAGCAGCGTTAGCGGGAGGAGAGATACGCAGTATTTT. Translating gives CASSVSGRRDTQYF. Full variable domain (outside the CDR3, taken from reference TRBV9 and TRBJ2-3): DSGVTQTPKHLITATGQRVTLRCSPRSGDLSVYWYQQSLDQGLQFLIQYYNGEERAKGNILERFSAQQFPDLHSELNLSSLELGDSALYFCASSVSGRRDTQYFGPGTRLTVL.

CDR3 sequence reads: CASSSTRVEAFF. CDR3 coding DNA: TGTGCCAGCAGCTCGACTAGAGTTGAAGCTTTCTTT. The V call is TRBV7-9, the J call TRBJ1-1; D gene unclear. CDR3 length equals 12 residues. The V end lost 4 bases, the J end lost 7 bases, and 10 bases lay between the germline ends. Germline V gives CDR1 SEHNR, CDR2 FQNEAQ (reference sequence).

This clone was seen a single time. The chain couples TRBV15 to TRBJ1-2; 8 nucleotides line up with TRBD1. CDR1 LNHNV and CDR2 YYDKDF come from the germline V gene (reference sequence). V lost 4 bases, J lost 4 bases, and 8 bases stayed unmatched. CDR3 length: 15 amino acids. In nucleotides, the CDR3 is TGTGCCACCAGCATCGACAGGGGTATTGGCTATGGCTACACCTTC. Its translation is CATSIDRGIGYGYTF.

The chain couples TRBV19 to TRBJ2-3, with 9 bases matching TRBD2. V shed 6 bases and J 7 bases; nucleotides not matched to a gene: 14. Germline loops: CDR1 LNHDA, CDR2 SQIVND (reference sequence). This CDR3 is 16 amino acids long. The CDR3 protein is CASSPRQTSGSYTQYF. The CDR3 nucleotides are TGTGCCAGTAGCCCGAGGCAGACTAGCGGTTCTTATACGCAGTATTTT.

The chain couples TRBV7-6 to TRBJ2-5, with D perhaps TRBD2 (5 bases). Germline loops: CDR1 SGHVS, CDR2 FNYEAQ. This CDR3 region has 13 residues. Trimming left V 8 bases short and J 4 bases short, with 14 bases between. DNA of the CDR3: TGTGCCAGCGGCCCCGGGGTGGGAGAGACCCAGTACTTC. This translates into CASGPGVGETQYF.

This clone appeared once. The CDR3 here is CASSPNRDRGTDTQYF. The CDR3 bases are TGTGCCAGCAGTCCTAACCGGGACAGGGGTACAGATACGCAGTATTTT. The chain carries TRBV28 and TRBJ2-3; TRBD1 agrees at 10 bases. The CDR3 sequence is 16 residues long. Germline V lookup: CDR1 MDHEN, CDR2 SYDVKM. Unmatched junction bases numbered 8, after V lost 5 bases and J lost 3 bases.

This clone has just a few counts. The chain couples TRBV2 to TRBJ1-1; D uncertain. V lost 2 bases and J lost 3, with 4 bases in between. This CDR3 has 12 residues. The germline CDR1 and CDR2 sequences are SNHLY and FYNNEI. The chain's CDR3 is CASSERYTEAFF. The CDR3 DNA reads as TGTGCCAGCAGTGAACGGTACACTGAAGCTTTCTTT.

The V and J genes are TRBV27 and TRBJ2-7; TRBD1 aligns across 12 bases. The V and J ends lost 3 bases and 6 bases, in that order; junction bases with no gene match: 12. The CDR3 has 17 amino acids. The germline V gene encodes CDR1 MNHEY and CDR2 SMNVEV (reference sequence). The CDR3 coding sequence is TGTGCCAGCAGTTTCCTTAGAGCGGGACAGGGGGCCGTCGAGCAGTACTTC. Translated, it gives CASSFLRAGQGAVEQYF.

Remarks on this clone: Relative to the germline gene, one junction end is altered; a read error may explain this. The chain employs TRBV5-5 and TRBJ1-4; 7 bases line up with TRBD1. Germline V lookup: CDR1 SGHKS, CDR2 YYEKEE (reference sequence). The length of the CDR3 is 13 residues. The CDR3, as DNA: TGTGCCAGCACCTTGACAGGGAATGAAAAACTGTTTTTT. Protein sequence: CASTLTGNEKLFF.

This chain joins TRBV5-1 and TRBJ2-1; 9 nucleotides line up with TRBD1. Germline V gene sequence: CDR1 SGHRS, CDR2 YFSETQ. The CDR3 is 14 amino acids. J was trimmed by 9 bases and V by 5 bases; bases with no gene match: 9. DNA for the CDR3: TGCGCCAGCAGAACCGGGACAGGGTTTTTTGAGCAGTTCTTC. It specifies CASRTGTGFFEQFF.

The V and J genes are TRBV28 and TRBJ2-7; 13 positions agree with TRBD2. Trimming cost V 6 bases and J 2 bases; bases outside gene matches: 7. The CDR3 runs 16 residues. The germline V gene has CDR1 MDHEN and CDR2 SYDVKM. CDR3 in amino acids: CASRLQGTSGTYEQYF. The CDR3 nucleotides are TGTGCCAGCAGGCTACAGGGGACTAGCGGGACCTACGAGCAGTACTTC.

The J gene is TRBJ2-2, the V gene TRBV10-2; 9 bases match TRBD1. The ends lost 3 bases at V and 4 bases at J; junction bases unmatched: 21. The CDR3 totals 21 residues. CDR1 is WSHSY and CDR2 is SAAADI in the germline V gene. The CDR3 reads CASSERRMLGQGTTSTGELFF. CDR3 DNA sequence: TGCGCCAGCAGTGAAAGACGTATGCTGGGACAGGGAACGACGAGCACCGGGGAGCTGTTTTTT.

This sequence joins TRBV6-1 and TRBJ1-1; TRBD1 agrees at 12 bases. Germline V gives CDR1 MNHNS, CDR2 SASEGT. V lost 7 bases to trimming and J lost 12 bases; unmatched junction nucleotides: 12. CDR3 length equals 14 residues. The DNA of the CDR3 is TGTGCCAGCAACTCCCCCCGGGACAGGGGGCAGTCTTTCTTT. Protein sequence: CASNSPRDRGQSFF.

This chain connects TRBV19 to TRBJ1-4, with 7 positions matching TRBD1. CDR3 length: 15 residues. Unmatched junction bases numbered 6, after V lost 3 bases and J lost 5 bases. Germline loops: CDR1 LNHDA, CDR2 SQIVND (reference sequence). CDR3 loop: CASSIVGTANEKLFF. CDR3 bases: TGTGCCAGTAGTATTGTTGGGACAGCCAATGAAAAACTGTTTTTT.

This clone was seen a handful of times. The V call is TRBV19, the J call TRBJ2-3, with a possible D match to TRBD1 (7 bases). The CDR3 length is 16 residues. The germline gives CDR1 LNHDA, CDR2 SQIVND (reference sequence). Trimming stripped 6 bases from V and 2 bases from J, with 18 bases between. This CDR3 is CASRTSTGTLTDTQYF. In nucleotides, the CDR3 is TGTGCCAGTAGGACCTCGACAGGGACTCTCACAGATACGCAGTATTTT.